This T cell receptor (beta chain) was recovered during a study of OX40 agonist ivuxolimab in advanced cancers. Study as a whole: The group had a mean age of roughly 65 years, ranged from about 20 to 90, and was around 86% male. Enrollees could have had prior anti-PD-1, anti-PD-L1 or anti-CTLA-4 therapy, which approximately 40% had received. The study, taken as a whole, reports: CD8+ T cells were the subset that, on average, had more expanded clones than CD4+.

Profiling relied on immunoSEQ multiplex PCR, and the TCRdb table lists in-frame clones only, not all of them. The repertoire includes roughly 40,000 clones, approximately 84% of them detected once, and around 17% sits in the top ten. On this clone itself: The target antigen is unknown.

This specimen consisted of CD4+ or CD8+ T cells sorted from blood, obtained in a trial of the OX40 agonist ivuxolimab. The sequence was collected from an adult with an advanced solid tumor such as melanoma, head and neck, liver or kidney cancer.

The DNA of the CDR3 is TGTGCCAGCAGCGTATCCAGGACAGGGTCCTCTGGGGCCAACGTCCTGACTTTC. Protein: CASSVSRTGSSGANVLTF. This chain uses TRBV9 with TRBJ2-6, with 8 bases identical to TRBD1. Germline CDR1 SGDLS, CDR2 YYNGEE. The length of the CDR3 is 18 residues. After removal of 1 base from V and 0 bases from J, the junction contained 6 bases not matched to a gene.